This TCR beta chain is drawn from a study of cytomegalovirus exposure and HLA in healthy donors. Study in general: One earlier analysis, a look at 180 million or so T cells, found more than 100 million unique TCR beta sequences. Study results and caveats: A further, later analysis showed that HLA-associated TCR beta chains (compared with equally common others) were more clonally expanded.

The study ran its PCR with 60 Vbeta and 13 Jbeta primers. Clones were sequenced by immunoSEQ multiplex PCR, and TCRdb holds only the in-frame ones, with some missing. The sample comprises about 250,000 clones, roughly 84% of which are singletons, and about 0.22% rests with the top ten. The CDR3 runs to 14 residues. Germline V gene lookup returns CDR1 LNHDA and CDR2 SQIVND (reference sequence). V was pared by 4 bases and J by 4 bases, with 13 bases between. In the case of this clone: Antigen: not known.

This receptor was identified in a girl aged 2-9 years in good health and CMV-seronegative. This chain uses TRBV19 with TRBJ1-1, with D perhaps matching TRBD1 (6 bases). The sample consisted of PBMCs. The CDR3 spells CASSTVYRATEAFF. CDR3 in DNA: TGTGCCAGTAGTACCGTATACAGGGCCACTGAAGCTTTCTTT.